This TCR beta chain was captured by sequencing in a study of T cells in Graves' hyperthyroidism and ophthalmopathy. The study, taken as a whole, reports: Model output signaled ophthalmopathy a median about 6.3 months ahead of onset. In the blood, most expanded thyroid clonotypes above 0.001 appeared as well.

RNA transcripts were the template for amplifying TCR beta CDR3 regions. The HTBI primer set served for first-round RT-PCR of the TCR CDR3. TCRdb re-derived calls from the multiplex PCR reads in MiXCR, one entry per CDR3 protein. Here the sample spans 540,000 or so distinct CDR3 sequences, 46% being singletons. J was trimmed by 8 bases and V by 8 bases; bases with no gene match: 14. The CDR3 is made up of 15 amino acids. On this clonotype: The target antigen is unknown.

Patients having uncontrolled infection, another autoimmune disease, pregnancy or lactation were not included. Orbital computed tomography and thyroid ultrasound, together with serum TRAb and thyroxine and clinical symptoms, were used for diagnoses. The sample was peripheral blood or thyroid tissue (not recorded which). The receptor was isolated from an adult woman with Graves' disease, either hyperthyroidism or ophthalmopathy (not recorded which). This chain uses TRBV12-3 or TRBV12-4 with TRBJ1-4, with 7 bases identical to TRBD1. CDR3 protein: CASSSGTVFGEKLFF. CDR3 sequence (DNA): TGTGCCAGCTCCTCCGGGACAGTGTTCGGCGAAAAACTGTTTTTT.